The clone carrying this T cell receptor beta chain has more than one count but fewer than ten. This sample was taken from a study of memory CD4+ T cells and cytomegalovirus serostatus. Across the whole study: Healthy Belgian adult donors included roughly nine CMV-positive and 24 CMV-negative people.

Original methodology: Out-of-frame sequences were removed, leaving around 2.2 million distinct TCRbeta sequences. The table came from immunoSEQ multiplex PCR; TCRdb's copy has only in-frame clones and leaves some out. Clonal size and the V and J genes are those of that table, whereas D and trimming came from the DNA. The table lists over 40,000 clones, around 79% of them singletons. The ends lost 6 bases at V and 9 bases at J; junction bases unmatched: 7. The V gene's germline CDR1 is SGHRS and CDR2 YFSETQ. This CDR3 is built from 13 residues. Single viable CD3+CD4+CD8-CD45RO+ cells were sorted as the memory CD4+ T cells.

Sample: memory CD4+ T cells from blood. This chain connects TRBV5-1 to TRBJ2-1; 9 nucleotides align to TRBD2. The TCR originated in an adult in good health and CMV-seronegative. The CDR3 reads CASNKLAGGEQFF. CDR3 sequence (DNA): TGCGCCAGCAACAAACTAGCGGGTGGTGAGCAGTTCTTC.